This T cell receptor beta chain was obtained from a study of Ad26.COV2.S vaccination and SARS-CoV-2 variants. Overall study: Intramuscularly, Ad26.COV2.S was given either once or twice, 56 days apart.

V shed 0 bases, J shed 6 bases, and the junction held 9 bases outside the gene matches. Germline V lookup: CDR1 SGHRS, CDR2 YFSETQ. The CDR3 length is 16 residues. The treatment: over 15 received Ad26.COV2.S at low or high dose, single or two shots; 5 received placebo; per-sample allocation not given. On day 63 after the first injection, vaccine and placebo recipients gave samples. The vaccine antigen was prefusion-stabilized Wuhan SARS-CoV-2 spike. Sequenced by immunoSEQ multiplex PCR; TCRdb stores in-frame clones only, minus some. This sample has 350,000 to 400,000 clones, with about 85% found just once.

V is TRBV5-1 and J is TRBJ2-4; 7 nucleotides match TRBD1. The clonotype was recovered from a person aged 18-65 years who received the Ad26.COV2.S COVID-19 vaccine or a placebo. Sequences were derived from peripheral blood, sampled in a trial of Ad26.COV2.S vaccine versus placebo. The CDR3, as DNA: TGCGCCAGCAGCTTGGCGGATACAGGGGTTCGAAACATTCAGTACTTC. It codes for CASSLADTGVRNIQYF.